The clone carrying this TCR beta chain is a singleton in its sample. Antigen: not known. Unexposed donor CD4+ T cells date from 2011-2018, before the COVID-19 pandemic. CD4+ T cells were isolated from the cells after about nine days of culture. Testing used SARS-CoV-2 S/N and four cold-coronavirus spikes on unexposed-donor CD4+ T cells, cells permitting. The CDR3 spans 12 residues. Trimming cost V 3 bases and J 8 bases, with 7 bases left between them. Germline assignment: CDR1 KGHDR and CDR2 SFDVKD. Using immunoSEQ multiplex PCR, the repertoire was profiled, and TCRdb retains in-frame clones only, with some absent. The sample gives about 19,000 clones, 77% of which show up once; roughly a quarter is in the top ten. This specimen belongs to a study of CD4 T cells in relation to SARS-CoV-2 and coronaviruses. Overall study context: ViraFEST: approximately 10-day antigen culture of PBMCs, then TCR beta CDR3 sequencing.

Sequences were obtained from CD4+ T cells from PBMCs, cultured in vitro. This rearrangement joins TRBV24-1 to TRBJ2-1; the D gene is possibly TRBD2 (6 bases). The receptor's source is a human donor in good health. In DNA, the CDR3 is TGTGCCACCAGTGATGCGGGATATGAGCAGTTCTTC. This translates into CATSDAGYEQFF.